The 25 T cell receptor beta chains in this list originate from one sample, sequenced in a study of PD-L1 blockade in urothelial cancer. Measured with immunoSEQ multiplex PCR; TCRdb has only the in-frame clones, and not every one. The sample shows about 90,000 clones, 85% to 95% of them seen only once. The sequencing here drew on PBMCs, taken around atezolizumab (anti-PD-L1) treatment. The receptor set was obtained from a man between 60 and 75 years old with urothelial cancer.

This chain joins TRBV7-6 and TRBJ2-2, with D tentatively TRBD2 (5 bases). Germline V gene data show CDR1 as SGHVS and CDR2 as FNYEAQ. V lost 7 bases and J lost 1, with 13 bases in between. The length of the CDR3 is 15 residues. The CDR3 loop is CASTQSGGNTGELFF. CDR3 nucleotides: TGTGCCAGCACCCAGAGTGGAGGGAACACCGGGGAGCTGTTTTTT.

This clone has a single count. The rearrangement uses TRBV7-2 and TRBJ1-3; D is unresolved. The germline CDR1 and CDR2 sequences are SGHTA and FQGNSA. The CDR3 is 15 residues long. V was trimmed by 3 bases and J by 5 bases, leaving 14 bases between them. The CDR3 region has the DNA TGTGCCAGCAGCTTCGACGGGGTCGGCAGAAACACCATATATTTT. This gives the protein CASSFDGVGRNTIYF.

V usage is TRBV4-1 and J usage is TRBJ2-7; 9 bases map to TRBD2. Looked up from germline, CDR1 is MGHRA and CDR2 is YSYEKL. J lost 1 base, V lost 0 bases, and 4 bases had no gene match. This CDR3 region has 16 residues. DNA of the CDR3: TGCGCCAGCAGCCAAGATATAGCGGGAGCATCCTACGAGCAGTACTTC. Residues: CASSQDIAGASYEQYF.

This clone was seen a single time. This chain links TRBV4-3 with TRBJ2-1, with a tentative D call TRBD2 (6 bases). CDR1 and CDR2 from the germline V gene are LGHNA and YSLEER. V lost 4 bases and J lost 7, with 11 bases in between. The CDR3 covers 13 residues. CDR3 coding DNA: TGCGCCAGCAGCCGGGACTTAATAAATGAGCAGTTCTTC. Translated: CASSRDLINEQFF.

This chain joins TRBV9 and TRBJ2-7; TRBD2 is a possible D gene (7 bases). Germline lookup yields CDR1 SGDLS and CDR2 YYNGEE. This CDR3 has 13 residues. V was pared by 3 bases and J by 1 base, with 8 bases between. The CDR3 sequence is CASSEGGSYEQYF. The CDR3 nucleotides read TGTGCCAGCAGCGAGGGGGGGTCCTACGAGCAGTACTTC.

This clone was detected once. This chain connects TRBV4-3 to TRBJ2-2; tentatively, D is TRBD2 (5 bases). There are 15 residues in the CDR3. Germline loops: CDR1 LGHNA, CDR2 YSLEER. V dropped 5 bases and J dropped 3 bases, with 13 bases sitting between them. The CDR3 loop reads CASSEQAADTGELFF. CDR3 DNA: TGCGCCAGCAGCGAACAAGCGGCAGACACCGGGGAGCTGTTTTTT.

J is TRBJ2-7 and V is TRBV30; D is perhaps TRBD2 (5 bases). The germline gives CDR1 GTSNPN, CDR2 SVGIG (reference sequence). V was clipped by 5 bases and J by 9 bases, with 20 bases between them. CDR3 length: 13 amino acids. This CDR3 is CAWEESLGSGQYF. The DNA for the CDR3 is TGTGCCTGGGAAGAGTCGCTGGGAAGCGGGCAGTACTTC.

The rearrangement joins TRBV12-5 to TRBJ2-7; 7 bases line up with TRBD1. After removal of 6 bases from V and 4 bases from J, the junction contained 9 bases not matched to a gene. Germline loops: CDR1 LGHNT, CDR2 FRNRAP. There are 14 residues in the CDR3. This CDR3 reads CASGAPGGRYEQYF. The CDR3 nucleotides read TGTGCTAGTGGCGCCCCAGGGGGTCGGTACGAGCAGTACTTC.

The chain couples TRBV6-1 to TRBJ1-4; TRBD1 matches at 9 bases. The V and J ends lost 8 bases and 7 bases, in that order; junction bases with no gene match: 8. Per germline, CDR1 MNHNS and CDR2 SASEGT. This CDR3 has 14 residues. Here the CDR3 DNA reads TGTGCCAGCCGCTCCGGGACAGGGTCTGAAAAACTGTTTTTT. Translation: CASRSGTGSEKLFF.

J is TRBJ2-3 and V is TRBV6-4; 9 bases line up with TRBD2. CDR1 and CDR2 (germline): MRHNA, SNTAGT. This CDR3 has 15 residues. V lost 3 bases to trimming and J lost 6 bases; unmatched junction nucleotides: 7. The CDR3 loop is CASSDQAGGWDTQYF. The CDR3 DNA sequence: TGTGCCAGCAGTGATCAAGCGGGAGGTTGGGATACGCAGTATTTT.

The V and J genes are TRBV5-1 and TRBJ1-6; D remains unclear. Per the germline V gene, CDR1 is SGHRS and CDR2 is YFSETQ. V was cut by 0 bases and J by 7 bases, with 11 bases left in between. CDR3 length: 15 residues. In nucleotides, the CDR3 is TGCGCCAGCAGCTTGGTAGAGGGAGGAAATTCACCCCTCCACTTT. Translating gives CASSLVEGGNSPLHF.

The V call is TRBV2, the J call TRBJ2-2; the match to TRBD1 covers 9 bases. The V gene's germline CDR1 is SNHLY and CDR2 FYNNEI. V lost 6 bases to trimming and J lost 2 bases; unmatched junction nucleotides: 13. The CDR3 consists of 18 residues. The CDR3 region has the DNA TGTGCCAGCAGGAGGGCCCTGGACAGGGGACACAACACCGGGGAGCTGTTTTTT. Amino acids: CASRRALDRGHNTGELFF.

This clone was observed a single time. This chain joins TRBV7-9 and TRBJ2-1; no clear D gene. Germline values: CDR1 SEHNR, CDR2 FQNEAQ (reference sequence). The CDR3 is made up of 12 amino acids. Trimming removed 4 bases at V and 7 bases at J, with 8 bases between. The CDR3 DNA is TGTGCCAGCAGCTCCGGTAAAAATGAGCAGTTCTTC. Protein sequence: CASSSGKNEQFF.

This clone is a singleton in its sample. V gene TRBV7-8 combines with J gene TRBJ2-1, with 9 nucleotides matching TRBD2. The V gene end was trimmed by 1 base and the J gene end by 10 bases; junction bases not matched to a gene: 20. This CDR3 has 19 residues. Germline V gene lookup returns CDR1 SGHVS and CDR2 FQNEAQ. CDR3 loop: CASSLEFEMLAGYRREQFF. The CDR3 region has the DNA TGTGCCAGCAGCTTAGAATTTGAGATGCTAGCGGGATATCGCCGCGAGCAGTTCTTC.

The chain has TRBV5-1 and TRBJ2-1, with TRBD2 matching 11 bases. Germline CDR1 and CDR2: SGHRS and YFSETQ. The V gene end was trimmed by 4 bases and the J gene end by 12 bases; junction bases not matched to a gene: 6. The CDR3 has 13 amino acids. The CDR3: CASSGNSGRAQFF. The DNA for the CDR3 is TGCGCCAGCAGCGGAAATAGCGGGAGGGCGCAGTTCTTC. Based on the CDR3 plus reference TRBV5-1 and TRBJ2-1, the full variable domain is KAGVTQTPRYLIKTRGQQVTLSCSPISGHRSVSWYQQTPGQGLQFLFEYFSETQRNKGNFPGRFSGRQFSNSRSEMNVSTLELGDSALYLCASSGNSGRAQFFGPGTRLTVL.

The chain carries TRBV4-3 and TRBJ1-1; unclear D gene. CDR1 is LGHNA, CDR2 YSLEER, per germline. The CDR3 covers 11 residues. Trimming took 1 base from V and 7 from J, leaving 4 bases between them. The DNA of the CDR3 is TGCGCCAGCAGCCAAGCCCGTGAAGCTTTCTTT. Its protein is CASSQAREAFF.

This clone appeared a single time. Written as DNA, the CDR3 is TGTGCCAGCAGTGTGACAACAGGGACTGGAAACACCATATATTTT. Translating it yields CASSVTTGTGNTIYF. The V and J genes are TRBV25-1 and TRBJ1-3; D possibly corresponds to TRBD1 (6 bases). Germline values: CDR1 MGHDK, CDR2 SYGVNS. V shed 4 bases and J shed 2 bases, with 12 bases lying between them. The CDR3 has 15 residues. Full variable domain (missing parts from reference TRBV25-1 and TRBJ1-3): EADIYQTPRYLVIGTGKKITLECSQTMGHDKMYWYQQDPGMELHLIHYSYGVNSTEKGDLSSESTVSRIRTEHFPLTLESARPSHTSQYLCASSVTTGTGNTIYFGEGSWLTVV.

Only one count was recorded for this clone. The rearrangement uses TRBV5-8 and TRBJ1-2; D gene uncertain. Germline V gene lookup returns CDR1 SGHTS and CDR2 YDEGEE. The V and J ends lost 4 bases and 6 bases respectively, with 13 bases between them. The length of the CDR3 is 13 residues. For the CDR3, the DNA is TGTGCCAGCAGCCCGAATTTGAGGAATGGCTACACCTTC. Translated, it gives CASSPNLRNGYTF.

This chain links TRBV5-6 with TRBJ2-7; 8 bases are shared with TRBD1. With V trimmed by 0 bases and J by 2 bases, 1 base remained unmatched. Germline lookup yields CDR1 SGHDT and CDR2 YYEEEE. The CDR3 has 14 residues. In nucleotides, the CDR3 is TGTGCCAGCAGCTTGGACAGGGGGACCTACGAGCAGTACTTC. Its translation: CASSLDRGTYEQYF.

This clone has a single count. The chain has TRBV10-1 and TRBJ2-1; D perhaps matches TRBD2 (6 bases). Looked up from germline, CDR1 is WNHNN and CDR2 is SYGVQD (reference sequence). CDR3 length: 12 amino acids. V lost 5 bases and J lost 7, with 9 bases in between. The CDR3 DNA reads TGCGCCAGCAGTCAAAGCGGGAATGAGCAGTTCTTC. It specifies CASSQSGNEQFF.

This clone was observed a single time. This sequence joins TRBV18 and TRBJ2-1, with a weak D call TRBD2 (6 bases). Germline V CDR1 and CDR2: KGHSH, LQKENI. CDR3 length equals 17 residues. V lost 0 bases to trimming and J lost 4 bases, with 16 bases between them. CDR3 sequence: CASSPPRAGEAYNEQFF. The CDR3 nucleotides are TGTGCCAGCTCACCACCTAGAGCGGGTGAGGCATACAATGAGCAGTTCTTC.

The genes are TRBV7-9 and TRBJ1-3, with D tentatively TRBD1 (5 bases). V was trimmed by 6 bases and J by 0 bases, leaving 12 bases between them. Per the germline V gene, CDR1 is SEHNR and CDR2 is FQNEAQ (reference sequence). CDR3 length equals 15 residues. The CDR3 reads CASSWDLNSGNTIYF. For the CDR3, the DNA is TGTGCCAGCAGTTGGGACTTGAACTCTGGAAACACCATATATTTT.

V and J are TRBV19 and TRBJ1-4; the D is unclear. The CDR3 runs 11 residues. The V gene's germline CDR1 is LNHDA and CDR2 SQIVND (reference sequence). V dropped 5 bases and J dropped 7 bases, with 5 bases sitting between them. The DNA for the CDR3 is TGTGCCAGTAGTCGGGGTGAAAAACTGTTTTTT. Translation gives CASSRGEKLFF.

The CDR3 nucleotides read TGTGCCAGCTCACCACCGGTCGGGAGATCCTACAATGAGCAGTTCTTC. Encoded protein: CASSPPVGRSYNEQFF. V and J are TRBV18 and TRBJ2-1, with D possibly matching TRBD2 (6 bases). This CDR3 has 16 amino acids. Trimming took 0 bases from V and 1 from J, leaving 10 bases between them. Germline V gene sequence: CDR1 KGHSH, CDR2 LQKENI.

In this sample, this clone turned up a few times. The V call is TRBV27, the J call TRBJ1-6; the match to TRBD1 covers 8 bases. This CDR3 spans 14 amino acids. The V gene's germline CDR1 is MNHEY and CDR2 SMNVEV (reference sequence). Germline trimming cut 5 bases from V and 10 bases from J; bases unmatched to any gene: 7. In DNA form, the CDR3 reads TGTGCCAGCAGTCCTACCAGGGGGCCCTCACCCCTCCACTTT. It encodes CASSPTRGPSPLHF.